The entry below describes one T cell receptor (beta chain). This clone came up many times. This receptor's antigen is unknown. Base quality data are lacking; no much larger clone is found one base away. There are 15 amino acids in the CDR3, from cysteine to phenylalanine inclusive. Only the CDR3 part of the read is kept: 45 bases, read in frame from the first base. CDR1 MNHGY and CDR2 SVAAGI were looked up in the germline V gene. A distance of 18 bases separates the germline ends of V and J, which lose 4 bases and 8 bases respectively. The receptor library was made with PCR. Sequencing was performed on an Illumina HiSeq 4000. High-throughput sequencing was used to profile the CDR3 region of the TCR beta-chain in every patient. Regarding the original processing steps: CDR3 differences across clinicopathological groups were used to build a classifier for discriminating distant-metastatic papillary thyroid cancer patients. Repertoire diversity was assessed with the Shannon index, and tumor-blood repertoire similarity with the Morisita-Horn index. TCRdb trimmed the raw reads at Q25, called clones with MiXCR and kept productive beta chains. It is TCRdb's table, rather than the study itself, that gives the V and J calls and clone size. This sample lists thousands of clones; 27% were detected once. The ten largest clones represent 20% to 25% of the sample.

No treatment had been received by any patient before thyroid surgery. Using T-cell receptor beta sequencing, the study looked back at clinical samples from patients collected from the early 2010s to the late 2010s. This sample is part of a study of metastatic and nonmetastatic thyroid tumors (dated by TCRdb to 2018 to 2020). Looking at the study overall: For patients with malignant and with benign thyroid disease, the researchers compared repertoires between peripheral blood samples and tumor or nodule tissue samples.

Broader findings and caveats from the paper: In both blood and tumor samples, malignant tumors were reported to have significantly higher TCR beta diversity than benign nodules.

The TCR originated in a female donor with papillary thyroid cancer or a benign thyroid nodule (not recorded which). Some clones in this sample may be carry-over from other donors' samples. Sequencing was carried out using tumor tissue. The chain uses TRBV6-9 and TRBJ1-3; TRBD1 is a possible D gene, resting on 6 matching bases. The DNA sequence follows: TGTGCCAGCAGTTCGCGACTCATACAGGGACACACCATATATTTT. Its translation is CASSSRLIQGHTIYF.